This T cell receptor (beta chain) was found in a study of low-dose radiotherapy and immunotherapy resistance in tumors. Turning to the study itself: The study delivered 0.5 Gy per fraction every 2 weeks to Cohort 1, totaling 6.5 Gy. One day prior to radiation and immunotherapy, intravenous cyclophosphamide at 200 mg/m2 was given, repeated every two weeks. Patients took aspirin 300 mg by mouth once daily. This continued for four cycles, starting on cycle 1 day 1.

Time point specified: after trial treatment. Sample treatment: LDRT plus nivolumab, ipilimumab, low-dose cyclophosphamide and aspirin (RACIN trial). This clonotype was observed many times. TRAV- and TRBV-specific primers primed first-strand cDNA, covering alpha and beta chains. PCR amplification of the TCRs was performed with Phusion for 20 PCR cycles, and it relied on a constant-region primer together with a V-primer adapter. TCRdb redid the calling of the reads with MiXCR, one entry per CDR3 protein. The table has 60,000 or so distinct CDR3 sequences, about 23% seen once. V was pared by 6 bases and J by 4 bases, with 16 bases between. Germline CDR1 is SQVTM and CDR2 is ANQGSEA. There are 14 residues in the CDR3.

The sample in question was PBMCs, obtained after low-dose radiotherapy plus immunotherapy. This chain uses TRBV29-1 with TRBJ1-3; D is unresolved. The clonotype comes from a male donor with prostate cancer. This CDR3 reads CSVQDVRQGNTIYF. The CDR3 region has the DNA TGCAGCGTCCAGGACGTCCGACAAGGAAACACCATATATTTT.